This paragraph reports one T cell receptor (beta chain). Libraries were prepared by immunoSEQ multiplex PCR; TCRdb keeps only in-frame clonotypes and omits some of them. This repertoire shows 600,000 to 800,000 clones, roughly 72% found once; its top ten account for under 2%. Germline V gives CDR1 LNHDA, CDR2 SQIVND (reference sequence). This CDR3 comprises 16 residues. V lost 2 bases and J lost 6; bases outside the gene matches: 9. These data come from a study of shared clonotypes between healthy human individuals. Material for sequencing was memory CD4+ T cells sorted from blood. Specified subset: CD45RA-negative fraction. The rearrangement joins TRBV19 to TRBJ1-4, with TRBD1 identical over 7 bases. The source is a woman aged 25 to 39 in good health. The CDR3 nucleotides are TGTGCCAGTAGTATACGACGACAGGGTTTGGATGAAAAACTGTTTTTT. The encoded protein is CASSIRRQGLDEKLFF.